This is a list of T cell receptor beta chains from one sample in a study of cytomegalovirus exposure and HLA in healthy donors. Some clones are missing from TCRdb's copy, which holds only in-frame ones; the method was immunoSEQ multiplex PCR. The profile shows 100,000 to 150,000 clones, about nine tenths of them singletons. The specimen sequenced was PBMCs. The source is a man between 18 and 35 years old in good health and CMV-seronegative. Both conserved end residues are part of each CDR3. The order of the fields is clone size, J gene, D gene, V gene, CDR3 protein, CDR3 DNA. The D gene is left open where the match is weak. Only part of the rows carry a size: once, few, many, or a class if the clone is expanded.

clone_size: NA
j_call: TRBJ1-1
d_call: NA
v_call: TRBV7-2
cdr3_aa: CASSLVVVMNTEAFF
cdr3_nt: TGTGCCAGCAGCTTAGTTGTAGTCATGAACACTGAAGCTTTCTTT

clone_size: NA
j_call: TRBJ1-2
d_call: NA
v_call: TRBV25-1
cdr3_aa: CASSESGRGQGYTF
cdr3_nt: TGTGCCAGCAGTGAATCGGGCAGGGGCCAAGGCTACACCTTC

clone_size: NA
j_call: TRBJ1-2
d_call: NA
v_call: TRBV27
cdr3_aa: CASSLSSGYGYTF
cdr3_nt: TGTGCCAGCAGTTTATCGTCGGGTTATGGCTACACCTTC

clone_size: NA
j_call: TRBJ1-5
d_call: NA
v_call: TRBV2
cdr3_aa: CASTRGADQPQHF
cdr3_nt: TGTGCCAGCACGCGGGGGGCCGATCAGCCCCAGCATTTT

clone_size: NA
j_call: TRBJ2-1
d_call: TRBD1
v_call: TRBV4-3
cdr3_aa: CASSRGPGVKKQFF
cdr3_nt: TGCGCCAGCAGCAGGGGGCCCGGGGTTAAAAAGCAGTTCTTC

clone_size: few
j_call: TRBJ2-7
d_call: TRBD1
v_call: TRBV28
cdr3_aa: CASSNRGREQYF
cdr3_nt: TGTGCCAGCAGTAACAGGGGGCGCGAGCAGTACTTC

clone_size: NA
j_call: TRBJ2-1
d_call: TRBD2
v_call: TRBV14
cdr3_aa: CASSQDLAGGDNEQFF
cdr3_nt: TGTGCCAGCAGCCAAGATCTAGCGGGGGGGGACAATGAGCAGTTCTTC

clone_size: once
j_call: TRBJ2-2
d_call: TRBD1
v_call: TRBV14
cdr3_aa: CASSQDVGTENTGELFF
cdr3_nt: TGTGCCAGCAGCCAAGATGTAGGGACAGAGAACACCGGGGAGCTGTTTTTT

clone_size: NA
j_call: TRBJ2-3
d_call: NA
v_call: TRBV6-5
cdr3_aa: CASAPRRSTDTQYF
cdr3_nt: TGTGCCAGCGCCCCGAGGCGGAGCACAGATACGCAGTATTTT

clone_size: NA
j_call: TRBJ1-1
d_call: TRBD1
v_call: TRBV5-3
cdr3_aa: CARSKPTGSSYSNTEAFF
cdr3_nt: TGTGCCAGAAGCAAGCCGACAGGGTCATCATACTCGAACACTGAAGCTTTCTTT

clone_size: NA
j_call: TRBJ2-5
d_call: NA
v_call: TRBV5-6
cdr3_aa: CASSDTNEGTQYF
cdr3_nt: TGTGCCAGCAGCGACACCAACGAGGGGACCCAGTACTTC

clone_size: NA
j_call: TRBJ2-1
d_call: NA
v_call: TRBV11-2
cdr3_aa: CASSLDYGTSAGFF
cdr3_nt: TGTGCCAGCAGCTTAGATTATGGGACTTCGGCCGGGTTCTTC

clone_size: NA
j_call: TRBJ1-1
d_call: NA
v_call: TRBV6-5
cdr3_aa: CASSSLPQNTEAFF
cdr3_nt: TGTGCCAGCAGTTCCCTACCCCAGAACACTGAAGCTTTCTTT

clone_size: NA
j_call: TRBJ2-1
d_call: NA
v_call: TRBV5-1
cdr3_aa: CASSLLRGGLRNEQFF
cdr3_nt: TGCGCCAGCAGCTTGCTCCGGGGAGGCCTGCGTAATGAGCAGTTCTTC

clone_size: NA
j_call: TRBJ2-7
d_call: TRBD1
v_call: TRBV18
cdr3_aa: CASSLTGQSYEQYF
cdr3_nt: TGTGCCAGCTCTCTTACGGGACAGTCCTACGAGCAGTACTTC

clone_size: NA
j_call: TRBJ1-4
d_call: TRBD1
v_call: TRBV4-1
cdr3_aa: CASSLSDRVDEKLFF
cdr3_nt: TGCGCCAGCAGCCTGAGCGACAGGGTTGATGAAAAACTGTTTTTT

clone_size: NA
j_call: TRBJ2-7
d_call: TRBD1
v_call: TRBV10-3
cdr3_aa: CAIRGQGDSYEQYF
cdr3_nt: TGTGCCATCAGGGGACAGGGGGACTCCTACGAGCAGTACTTC

clone_size: NA
j_call: TRBJ1-6
d_call: TRBD1
v_call: TRBV19
cdr3_aa: CASSIDGTGNNSPLHF
cdr3_nt: TGTGCCAGTAGTATAGACGGGACAGGCAATAATTCACCCCTCCACTTT

clone_size: NA
j_call: TRBJ2-7
d_call: TRBD1
v_call: TRBV28
cdr3_aa: CASSPDRGIDEQYF
cdr3_nt: TGTGCCAGCAGTCCGGACAGGGGCATCGACGAGCAGTACTTC

clone_size: NA
j_call: TRBJ2-3
d_call: TRBD1
v_call: TRBV6-4
cdr3_aa: CASRETGAHTDTQYF
cdr3_nt: TGTGCCAGCAGGGAGACAGGGGCTCACACAGATACGCAGTATTTT

clone_size: NA
j_call: TRBJ1-1
d_call: NA
v_call: TRBV7-9
cdr3_aa: CASGPQYRGAFF
cdr3_nt: TGTGCCAGCGGGCCACAGTACCGGGGAGCTTTCTTT

clone_size: few
j_call: TRBJ2-7
d_call: NA
v_call: TRBV18
cdr3_aa: CASSPPLGQYEQYF
cdr3_nt: TGTGCCAGCTCACCACCTCTGGGGCAGTACGAGCAGTACTTC

clone_size: NA
j_call: TRBJ1-4
d_call: TRBD1
v_call: TRBV28
cdr3_aa: CASSQMRTGANEKLFF
cdr3_nt: TGTGCCAGCAGTCAAATGCGGACAGGGGCTAATGAAAAACTGTTTTTT

clone_size: NA
j_call: TRBJ2-7
d_call: NA
v_call: TRBV28
cdr3_aa: CASSLSRAYEQYF
cdr3_nt: TGTGCCAGCAGTTTATCCCGGGCCTACGAGCAGTACTTC

clone_size: once
j_call: TRBJ2-3
d_call: TRBD1
v_call: TRBV6-5
cdr3_aa: CASRRRTGHTDTQYF
cdr3_nt: TGTGCCAGCAGGAGACGGACAGGGCACACAGATACGCAGTATTTT

clone_size: NA
j_call: TRBJ2-1
d_call: NA
v_call: TRBV6-4
cdr3_aa: CASSDRGNNEQFF
cdr3_nt: TGTGCCAGCAGTGACCGCGGGAACAATGAGCAGTTCTTC

clone_size: once
j_call: TRBJ2-7
d_call: TRBD1
v_call: TRBV7-9
cdr3_aa: CASSLYGWKGARNEQYF
cdr3_nt: TGTGCCAGCAGCTTATATGGCTGGAAGGGGGCGAGGAACGAGCAGTACTTC

clone_size: NA
j_call: TRBJ2-7
d_call: TRBD1
v_call: TRBV28
cdr3_aa: CASRRPGQGTYEQYF
cdr3_nt: TGTGCCAGCAGGAGGCCGGGACAGGGAACCTACGAGCAGTACTTC

clone_size: NA
j_call: TRBJ1-5
d_call: NA
v_call: TRBV9
cdr3_aa: CASSAQGISNQPQHF
cdr3_nt: TGTGCCAGCAGCGCCCAGGGTATAAGCAATCAGCCCCAGCATTTT

clone_size: NA
j_call: TRBJ2-7
d_call: NA
v_call: TRBV5-5
cdr3_aa: CASSPQHGGSNEQYF
cdr3_nt: TGTGCCAGCAGCCCGCAACACGGGGGTAGCAACGAGCAGTACTTC

clone_size: few
j_call: TRBJ1-1
d_call: NA
v_call: TRBV6-1
cdr3_aa: CASTGTFF
cdr3_nt: TGTGCCAGCACGGGGACTTTCTTT

clone_size: NA
j_call: TRBJ2-7
d_call: NA
v_call: TRBV7-6
cdr3_aa: CASSLEDGRYEQYF
cdr3_nt: TGTGCCAGCAGCTTAGAGGACGGGAGATACGAGCAGTACTTC

clone_size: NA
j_call: TRBJ2-5
d_call: NA
v_call: TRBV19
cdr3_aa: CASSIGRVNQETQYF
cdr3_nt: TGTGCCAGTAGTATCGGCAGGGTGAACCAAGAGACCCAGTACTTC

clone_size: NA
j_call: TRBJ1-6
d_call: TRBD1
v_call: TRBV6-6
cdr3_aa: CASSFDRGGTPLHF
cdr3_nt: TGTGCCAGCAGTTTCGACAGGGGTGGGACACCCCTCCACTTT

clone_size: NA
j_call: TRBJ2-5
d_call: NA
v_call: TRBV19
cdr3_aa: CASSIFGSTQETQYF
cdr3_nt: TGTGCCAGTAGTATATTTGGCAGTACCCAAGAGACCCAGTACTTC

clone_size: NA
j_call: TRBJ2-2
d_call: NA
v_call: TRBV2
cdr3_aa: CASSRSTGTNTGELFF
cdr3_nt: TGTGCCAGCAGTCGGAGCACCGGAACGAACACCGGGGAGCTGTTTTTT

clone_size: NA
j_call: TRBJ2-7
d_call: NA
v_call: TRBV5-4
cdr3_aa: CASSLARGSYEQYF
cdr3_nt: TGTGCCAGCAGCTTGGCGAGGGGGAGCTACGAGCAGTACTTC

clone_size: NA
j_call: TRBJ2-5
d_call: TRBD1
v_call: TRBV7-9
cdr3_aa: CASSLRPFRDRGQETQYF
cdr3_nt: TGTGCCAGCAGCTTAAGGCCTTTCCGGGACAGGGGCCAAGAGACCCAGTACTTC

clone_size: NA
j_call: TRBJ1-4
d_call: NA
v_call: TRBV7-9
cdr3_aa: CASSQRGHRNEKLFF
cdr3_nt: TGTGCCAGCAGCCAGCGGGGACATCGCAATGAAAAACTGTTTTTT

clone_size: NA
j_call: TRBJ2-5
d_call: TRBD1
v_call: TRBV15
cdr3_aa: CATSTDRVGFPGETQYF
cdr3_nt: TGTGCCACCAGCACAGACAGGGTCGGTTTTCCAGGAGAGACCCAGTACTTC

clone_size: few
j_call: TRBJ1-1
d_call: NA
v_call: TRBV6-4
cdr3_aa: CASSAEENTEAFF
cdr3_nt: TGTGCCAGCAGTGCGGAGGAGAACACTGAAGCTTTCTTT

clone_size: NA
j_call: TRBJ1-3
d_call: NA
v_call: TRBV30
cdr3_aa: CAWNLGNSGNTIYF
cdr3_nt: TGTGCCTGGAACCTAGGTAACTCTGGAAACACCATATATTTT

clone_size: NA
j_call: TRBJ2-3
d_call: TRBD2
v_call: TRBV11-3
cdr3_aa: CASSLGLAEQSDTQYF
cdr3_nt: TGTGCCAGCAGCTTAGGCCTAGCGGAACAATCAGATACGCAGTATTTT

clone_size: NA
j_call: TRBJ1-1
d_call: NA
v_call: TRBV5-1
cdr3_aa: CASRQGTEAFF
cdr3_nt: TGCGCCAGCAGGCAGGGGACTGAAGCTTTCTTT

clone_size: NA
j_call: TRBJ2-3
d_call: NA
v_call: TRBV7-2
cdr3_aa: CASSLSSKQYF
cdr3_nt: TGTGCCAGCAGCTTATCGAGTAAGCAGTATTTT

clone_size: NA
j_call: TRBJ1-2
d_call: NA
v_call: TRBV19
cdr3_aa: CASSSRSLYGYTF
cdr3_nt: TGTGCCAGTAGTTCACGGTCCCTCTATGGCTACACCTTC

clone_size: NA
j_call: TRBJ2-7
d_call: TRBD1
v_call: TRBV11-2
cdr3_aa: CASSRGQGAYEQYF
cdr3_nt: TGTGCCAGCAGCAGGGGACAGGGGGCATACGAGCAGTACTTC

clone_size: NA
j_call: TRBJ1-1
d_call: NA
v_call: TRBV5-4
cdr3_aa: CASSLDLGARTEAFF
cdr3_nt: TGTGCCAGCAGCTTGGATCTGGGGGCGAGGACTGAAGCTTTCTTT

clone_size: NA
j_call: TRBJ2-7
d_call: NA
v_call: TRBV28
cdr3_aa: CASSERPLSYEQYF
cdr3_nt: TGTGCCAGCAGTGAGCGGCCGTTATCCTACGAGCAGTACTTC

clone_size: NA
j_call: TRBJ1-3
d_call: NA
v_call: TRBV14
cdr3_aa: CASSPFLTGSGNTIYF
cdr3_nt: TGTGCCAGCAGCCCATTTCTTACGGGCTCTGGAAACACCATATATTTT

clone_size: NA
j_call: TRBJ2-6
d_call: NA
v_call: TRBV4-1
cdr3_aa: CASSPAGSGANVLTF
cdr3_nt: TGCGCCAGCAGCCCCGCGGGCTCTGGGGCCAACGTCCTGACTTTC

clone_size: NA
j_call: TRBJ1-1
d_call: NA
v_call: TRBV6-5
cdr3_aa: CASSYRSGGIDTEAFF
cdr3_nt: TGTGCCAGCAGTTACCGGAGTGGGGGGATAGACACTGAAGCTTTCTTT

clone_size: NA
j_call: TRBJ2-7
d_call: TRBD2
v_call: TRBV19
cdr3_aa: CASSTGTSGSLLSYEQYF
cdr3_nt: TGTGCCAGTAGTACCGGGACTAGCGGGAGTCTTCTTTCCTACGAGCAGTACTTC

clone_size: NA
j_call: TRBJ2-7
d_call: NA
v_call: TRBV19
cdr3_aa: CASSITGNYEQYF
cdr3_nt: TGTGCCAGTAGTATAACGGGGAACTACGAGCAGTACTTC